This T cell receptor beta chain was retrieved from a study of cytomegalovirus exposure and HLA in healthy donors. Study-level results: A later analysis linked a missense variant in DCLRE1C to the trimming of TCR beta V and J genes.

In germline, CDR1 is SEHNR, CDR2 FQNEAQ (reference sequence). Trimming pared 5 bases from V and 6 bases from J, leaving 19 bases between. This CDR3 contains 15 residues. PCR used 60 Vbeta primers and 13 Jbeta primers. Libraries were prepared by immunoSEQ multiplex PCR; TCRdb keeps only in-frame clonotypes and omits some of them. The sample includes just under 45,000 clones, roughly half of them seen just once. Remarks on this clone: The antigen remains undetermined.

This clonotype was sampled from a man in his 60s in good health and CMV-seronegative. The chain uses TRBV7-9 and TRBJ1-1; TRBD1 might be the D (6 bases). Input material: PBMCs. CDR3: CASSIQRGGRPEAFF. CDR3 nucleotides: TGTGCCAGCAGCATTCAGAGGGGGGGGCGTCCTGAAGCTTTCTTT.